The clone carrying this T cell receptor beta chain was observed at least ten times. Its ends do not fully match the called genes, so a read error is possible. This sample was included in a study of early T cells in non-severe SARS-CoV-2 infection. TCRdb processed the 5' RACE reads anew with MiXCR; each CDR3 protein has one entry. The sample has just under 65,000 distinct CDR3 sequences, around 13% seen once. The CDR3 runs 15 residues. CDR1 is DFQATT, CDR2 SNEGSKA, per germline (reference sequence). The J gene is TRBJ2-3, the V gene TRBV20-1; 7 nucleotides agree with TRBD2. The receptor was derived from an adult who was a healthcare worker with PCR-confirmed SARS-CoV-2 infection or an uninfected control (not recorded which). Sample: whole blood. CDR3 sequence reads: CSARGLAASTDTQYF. The DNA for the CDR3 is TGCAGTGCAAGAGGGCTAGCGGCTAGCACAGATACGCAGTATTTT.